What follows describes a single T cell receptor (beta chain). What it recognizes is unknown. This sample is drawn from a study of cytomegalovirus exposure and HLA in healthy donors. In nominal health when sampled, donors likely had unrecorded immune exposures nonetheless. Deletions cut 1 base from V and 10 bases from J, with 13 bases between. Germline CDR1 reads GTSNPN; CDR2 reads SVGIG (reference sequence). The CDR3 runs to 12 residues. Both 60 Vbeta primers and 13 Jbeta primers went into the PCR. Assay: immunoSEQ multiplex PCR; the TCRdb copy retains only in-frame clones and omits some. The repertoire consists of roughly 150,000 clones, with roughly 80% occurring once and the leading ten covering approximately 1.3%. Whole-study findings and limits: Usually a TCR sequence was rare, but some public TCRs were found in many donors.

The rearrangement links TRBV30 to TRBJ1-1; perhaps TRBD1 as D (5 bases). The specimen was PBMCs. The sequence was obtained from a man aged 25 to 40 in good health and CMV-seronegative. Here the CDR3 DNA reads TGTGCCTGGAGTGGGGGCCCGATCAGAGCTTTCTTT. This codes for CAWSGGPIRAFF.